The 16 T cell receptor beta chains in this list originate from one sample, sequenced in a study of neurological immune-mediated disorders (dated by TCRdb to about 2019). The library was made by 5' RACE. Sequenced on an Illumina HiSeq 2500. TCRdb reprocessing: public reads trimmed at Q25 with fastp, clones called with MiXCR, in-frame beta chains kept. Rows are unified per CDR3 protein, each entry keeping the most common DNA and genes. The sample includes under 85,000 distinct CDR3 sequences, with over 9% observed a single time. The top ten clonotypes cover about 1.8% of the sample. Sequenced input: PBMCs. The receptor set was obtained from a man aged 35 to 55 in good health.

The sample holds many counts of this clonotype. The CDR3 bases are TGCGCCAGTTCGACAGGAGGCCTGGACTATGGCTACACCTTC. It specifies CASSTGGLDYGYTF. V gene TRBV5-1 combines with J gene TRBJ1-2, with D possibly matching TRBD1 (6 bases). Deletions cut 8 bases from V and 3 bases from J, with 17 bases between. The CDR3 has 14 amino acids. Germline V gene sequence: CDR1 SGHRS, CDR2 YFSETQ.

The table lists this clonotype with many counts. The J gene is TRBJ1-1, the V gene TRBV29-1; TRBD1 aligns across 8 bases. CDR3 length: 15 amino acids. Germline assignment: CDR1 SQVTM and CDR2 ANQGSEA. V dropped 5 bases and J dropped 3; count of bases not matched to a gene: 11. This chain's CDR3 is CSVFGRQGTDTEAFF. Here the CDR3 DNA reads TGCAGCGTTTTTGGCCGACAGGGGACAGACACTGAAGCTTTCTTT.

Many counts were recorded for this clonotype. The chain joins TRBV10-2 to TRBJ2-2; 8 bases are a match to TRBD2. J was trimmed by 6 bases and V by 8 bases; bases with no gene match: 5. Germline CDR1 and CDR2: WSHSY and SAAADI. This CDR3 is built from 13 residues. CDR3 DNA: TGCGCCAGCTGGTCAGCGGGAGCCGGGGAGCTGTTTTTT. Translated, it gives CASWSAGAGELFF.

Many counts were recorded for this clonotype. The rearrangement joins TRBV20-1 to TRBJ1-4; D is uncertain. Germline V gives CDR1 DFQATT, CDR2 SNEGSKA (reference sequence). This CDR3 has 14 residues. The V end was cut by 4 bases, the J end by 5 bases, with 14 bases between. Here the CDR3 reads CSATPGSLNEKLFF. The CDR3 DNA sequence: TGCAGTGCTACGCCGGGATCCTTGAATGAAAAACTGTTTTTT.

In the case of this clonotype: A read error may produce the germline difference seen at one junction end. The chain links TRBV3-1 to TRBJ2-1, with 7 bases that match TRBD2. The CDR3 is 17 residues long. Germline values: CDR1 LGHDT, CDR2 YNNKEL (reference sequence). CDR3 in amino acids: CAGSQGGAGNSYNEQLF. Written as DNA, the CDR3 is TGTGCCGGCAGCCAAGGTGGAGCGGGAAACTCCTACAATGAGCAGTTATTC.

This clonotype was seen repeatedly, ten times or more. The CDR3 spells CASGRQAGPYNEQFF. In nucleotides, the CDR3 is TGTGCCAGCGGGAGACAGGCGGGACCCTACAATGAGCAGTTCTTC. The genes are TRBV11-2 and TRBJ2-1; the D call may be TRBD1 or TRBD2 (6 bases each). Germline V gene lookup returns CDR1 SGHAT and CDR2 FQNNGV. V was clipped by 8 bases and J by 2 bases, with 16 bases between them. The CDR3 contains 15 residues. The full variable domain, rest sourced from reference TRBV11-2 and TRBJ2-1, is EAGVAQSPRYKIIEKRQSVAFWCNPISGHATLYWYQQILGQGPKLLIQFQNNGVVDDSQLPKDRFSAERLKGVDSTLKIQPAKLEDSAVYLCASGRQAGPYNEQFFGPGTRLTVL.

This clonotype has a handful of counts. CDR3 in DNA: TGCGCCAGCAGCTTTATGGGGCACACTGAAGCTTTCTTT. Residues: CASSFMGHTEAFF. The V call is TRBV5-1, the J call TRBJ1-1; a weak D match, TRBD1 (5 bases). Germline CDR1 is SGHRS and CDR2 is YFSETQ. CDR3 length: 13 residues. Trimming took off 2 bases at V and 3 bases at J, with 8 bases between the two ends. Full variable domain (remainder filled in from reference TRBV5-1 and TRBJ1-1): KAGVTQTPRYLIKTRGQQVTLSCSPISGHRSVSWYQQTPGQGLQFLFEYFSETQRNKGNFPGRFSGRQFSNSRSEMNVSTLELGDSALYLCASSFMGHTEAFFGQGTRLTVV.

This clonotype has ten or more counts. The chain uses TRBV10-2 and TRBJ2-7; 8 positions agree with TRBD2. From germline, CDR1 is WSHSY and CDR2 SAAADI. V trimming: 8 bases; J trimming: 0 bases; junction bases outside the gene matches: 6. The CDR3 is 14 residues long. This CDR3 is CASANSGASYEQYF. The DNA of the CDR3 is TGCGCCAGCGCCAATAGCGGGGCCTCCTACGAGCAGTACTTC.

This clonotype was counted at least ten times. This rearrangement joins TRBV20-1 to TRBJ1-2, with D maybe TRBD1 (5 bases). The CDR3 has 11 residues. The V gene lost 5 bases and the J gene lost 8 bases, with 12 bases spanning the gap. The germline gives CDR1 DFQATT, CDR2 SNEGSKA (reference sequence). The CDR3 region has the DNA TGCAGTGCTGGGGACGGCGTCGGCTACACCTTC. Its translation: CSAGDGVGYTF.

V usage is TRBV20-1 and J usage is TRBJ2-1; unclear D gene. Trimming cost V 2 bases and J 6 bases, with 14 bases left between them. Germline V gene data show CDR1 as DFQATT and CDR2 as SNEGSKA (reference sequence). There are 14 residues in the CDR3. The CDR3 loop reads CSARILRQLNEQFF. In DNA, the CDR3 is TGCAGTGCTAGAATCTTGAGGCAGCTCAATGAGCAGTTCTTC.

This clonotype was detected ten times or more. The chain links TRBV6-2 or TRBV6-3 to TRBJ2-5; the D is unclear. Germline CDR1 reads MNHEY; CDR2 reads SVGEGT. The CDR3 length is 12 residues. V was pared by 3 bases and J by 4 bases, with 6 bases between. The CDR3 region has the DNA TGTGCCAGCAGTTATCCGGGAGAGACCCAGTACTTC. Translation gives CASSYPGETQYF.

Concerning this clonotype itself: This may stem from a read error, because a much larger clone lies one nucleotide away. This chain links TRBV11-2 with TRBJ2-3, with D perhaps assigned TRBD1 or TRBD2 (5 bases each). CDR3 size: 16 residues. Germline assignment: CDR1 SGHAT and CDR2 FQNNGV. Between the trimmed V and J ends, which lost 4 bases and 0 bases, there was a span of 14 bases. The CDR3 sequence: CASSYGMTDSTDTQYF. The CDR3 DNA reads as TGTGCCAGCAGCTACGGGATGACAGATAGCACAGATACGCAGTATTTT.

This clonotype was counted at least ten times. The chain recombines TRBV12-3 or TRBV12-4 with TRBJ1-1; 7 bases are shared with TRBD1. This CDR3 is 14 amino acids long. Trimming took 5 bases from V and 3 from J; bases not matched to a gene: 6. CDR3: CASSPDDRDTEAFF. Written as DNA, the CDR3 is TGTGCCAGCAGTCCCGACGACAGGGACACTGAAGCTTTCTTT.

This clonotype was seen ten or more times. The J gene is TRBJ1-4, the V gene TRBV7-6; D might be TRBD1 (6 bases). V was cut by 1 base and J by 3 bases, with 6 bases left in between. The CDR3 spans 14 residues. Germline V gene lookup returns CDR1 SGHVS and CDR2 FNYEAQ. The CDR3 sequence is CASSLGTANEKLFF. CDR3 sequence (DNA): TGTGCCAGCAGCTTAGGGACAGCTAATGAAAAACTGTTTTTT.

There are many counts of this clonotype. V usage is TRBV6-5 and J usage is TRBJ2-7; D ambiguous. Germline V gene data show CDR1 as MNHEY and CDR2 as SVGAGI. Trimming removed 0 bases from V and 0 bases from J, with 6 bases in between. The CDR3 sequence is 14 residues long. The DNA for the CDR3 is TGTGCCAGCAGTTACTCCTACAGCTCCTACGAGCAGTACTTC. This sequence encodes CASSYSYSSYEQYF.

This clonotype came up many times. The chain employs TRBV6-1 and TRBJ2-5, with TRBD1 matching over 8 bases. This CDR3 has 15 residues. CDR1 and CDR2 from the germline V gene are MNHNS and SASEGT. The V and J ends lost 6 bases and 4 bases, in that order; junction bases with no gene match: 10. The CDR3 is CASRGGSGGLETQYF. The CDR3 coding sequence is TGTGCCAGCAGAGGCGGGTCAGGGGGCCTAGAGACCCAGTACTTC.